This T cell receptor (beta chain) was retrieved from a study of blood T cell repertoires in COVID-19. Whole-study context: T cells, B-cell-depleted T cells, or PBMCs supplied cDNA or gDNA.

Sequenced by immunoSEQ multiplex PCR; TCRdb stores in-frame clones only, minus some. The sample includes some 140,000 clones, approximately 80% of them seen just once. Germline V gene lookup returns CDR1 SNHLY and CDR2 FYNNEI. Trimming took 8 bases from V and 2 from J; bases not matched to a gene: 6. The CDR3 has 15 residues. The V gene is TRBV2, the J gene TRBJ2-1, with 10 bases matching TRBD2. Sequencing used peripheral blood. The clonotype originates from a woman aged 55-69 years with active or convalescent COVID-19. CDR3 DNA: TGTGCCAGCTTAGCGGGAGGTCTCACCTACAATGAGCAGTTCTTC. Its protein product is CASLAGGLTYNEQFF. Variable domain in full (rest from reference TRBV2 and TRBJ2-1): EPEVTQTPSHQVTQMGQEVILRCVPISNHLYFYWYRQILGQKVEFLVSFYNNEISEKSEIFDDQFSVERPDGSNFTLKIRSTKLEDSAMYFCASLAGGLTYNEQFFGPGTRLTVL.